Each of the 26 T cell receptor beta chains below was sequenced from the same sample in a study of T cell responses to AZD1222 COVID-19 vaccine. Some clones are missing from TCRdb's copy, which holds only in-frame ones; the method was immunoSEQ multiplex PCR. The repertoire has 150,000 to 200,000 clones, 80% to 90% of them found once; the top ten carry approximately 0.49%. The source was peripheral blood, collected on day 0 of AZD1222 vaccination. These receptors all come from an adult in good health.

The chain has TRBV9 and TRBJ1-2; TRBD1 might be the D (5 bases). V shed 0 bases and J shed 4 bases, with 16 bases lying between them. The CDR3 covers 16 residues. Per the germline V gene, CDR1 is SGDLS and CDR2 is YYNGEE. The CDR3 region is CASSVEGQGGTYGYTF. The CDR3 coding sequence is TGTGCCAGCAGCGTAGAAGGGCAGGGTGGGACCTATGGCTACACCTTC.

The J gene is TRBJ2-1, the V gene TRBV11-2; D possibly matches TRBD1 or TRBD2 (6 bases each). Germline V lookup: CDR1 SGHAT, CDR2 FQNNGV. V was clipped by 0 bases and J by 9 bases, with 12 bases between them. The CDR3 is 14 amino acids. The DNA of the CDR3 is TGTGCCAGCAGCTTAGATGGGGGGCAGGGTGAGCAGTTCTTC. The encoded protein is CASSLDGGQGEQFF.

J is TRBJ2-2 and V is TRBV5-1; no reliable D call. There are 16 residues in the CDR3. Germline CDR1 is SGHRS and CDR2 is YFSETQ. V dropped 2 bases and J dropped 0 bases, with 11 bases sitting between them. The CDR3: CASSFLSGPNTGELFF. The CDR3 bases are TGCGCCAGCAGCTTCTTATCTGGTCCGAACACCGGGGAGCTGTTTTTT.

The rearrangement joins TRBV28 to TRBJ2-5; D may be TRBD1 or TRBD2 (5 bases each). The germline V gene encodes CDR1 MDHEN and CDR2 SYDVKM. This CDR3 is built from 14 residues. Between the trimmed V and J ends, which lost 8 bases and 1 base, there was a span of 14 bases. The CDR3 sequence is CASGGTGTQETQYF. CDR3 DNA: TGTGCCAGCGGAGGTACAGGCACCCAAGAGACCCAGTACTTC.

The V gene is TRBV5-6, the J gene TRBJ1-3, with TRBD1 matching over 10 bases. Germline assignment: CDR1 SGHDT and CDR2 YYEEEE. The CDR3 is 16 amino acids. V shed 2 bases and J 4 bases; nucleotides not matched to a gene: 6. For the CDR3, the DNA is TGTGCCAGCAGCTTCCGACAGGGGGCAAGGGGAAACACCATATATTTT. This sequence encodes CASSFRQGARGNTIYF.

V is TRBV25-1 and J is TRBJ1-1; D remains unclear. Per the germline V gene, CDR1 is MGHDK and CDR2 is SYGVNS. The V end lost 1 base, the J end lost 5 bases, and 11 bases lay between the germline ends. This CDR3 is built from 14 residues. The CDR3 bases are TGTGCCAGCAGTGAATTAGGAGGGCCGACTGAAGCTTTCTTT. It is translated as CASSELGGPTEAFF. Together with reference TRBV25-1 and TRBJ1-1, the CDR3 gives the full variable domain: EADIYQTPRYLVIGTGKKITLECSQTMGHDKMYWYQQDPGMELHLIHYSYGVNSTEKGDLSSESTVSRIRTEHFPLTLESARPSHTSQYLCASSELGGPTEAFFGQGTRLTVV.

The V gene is TRBV4-2, the J gene TRBJ1-2; D not certain. V was pared by 0 bases and J by 4 bases, with 6 bases between. CDR1 and CDR2 from the germline V gene are LGHNA and YNFKEQ. The CDR3 has 13 amino acids. CDR3 coding DNA: TGTGCCAGCAGCCAAGAGGCAGGCTATGGCTACACCTTC. Protein sequence: CASSQEAGYGYTF.

A few counts support this clone. This sequence joins TRBV19 and TRBJ1-6, with D unresolved. The V end lost 9 bases, the J end lost 8 bases, and 14 bases lay between the germline ends. The V gene's germline CDR1 is LNHDA and CDR2 SQIVND (reference sequence). The CDR3 is 13 residues long. Written as DNA, the CDR3 is TGTGCCAGCCGACCGGACGGCCATTCACCCCTCCACTTT. The encoded protein is CASRPDGHSPLHF.

The genes are TRBV7-2 and TRBJ1-2; D unclear. V was pared by 1 base and J by 8 bases, with 11 bases between. Germline assignment: CDR1 SGHTA and CDR2 FQGNSA. The CDR3 loop spans 13 amino acids. The CDR3 here is CASSLGRGVGYTF. CDR3 sequence (DNA): TGTGCCAGCAGCTTAGGTCGTGGGGTAGGCTACACCTTC.

The chain recombines TRBV5-1 with TRBJ1-2, with D maybe TRBD1 (6 bases). V gave up 0 bases and J gave up 8 bases, with 11 bases separating them. Germline CDR1 is SGHRS and CDR2 is YFSETQ. CDR3 length: 13 amino acids. The CDR3 nucleotides are TGCGCCAGCAGCTTGGAGGGGGGCGAAGGCTACACCTTC. As protein: CASSLEGGEGYTF. The full variable domain, with the rest looked up from reference TRBV5-1 and TRBJ1-2, is KAGVTQTPRYLIKTRGQQVTLSCSPISGHRSVSWYQQTPGQGLQFLFEYFSETQRNKGNFPGRFSGRQFSNSRSEMNVSTLELGDSALYLCASSLEGGEGYTFGSGTRLTVV.

The chain links TRBV9 to TRBJ1-4; no clear D. The CDR3 length is 17 residues. Between the trimmed V and J ends, which lost 4 bases and 3 bases, there was a span of 19 bases. CDR1 SGDLS and CDR2 YYNGEE come from the germline V gene. DNA for the CDR3: TGTGCCAGCAGCCAAGAGGGTGTAGGACTAGCTAATGAAAAACTGTTTTTT. Protein sequence: CASSQEGVGLANEKLFF.

The chain is built from TRBV19 and TRBJ1-1; unclear D gene. Between the trimmed V and J ends, which lost 5 bases and 2 bases, there was a span of 21 bases. The CDR3 covers 17 residues. CDR1 and CDR2 from the germline V gene are LNHDA and SQIVND (reference sequence). The CDR3 bases are TGTGCCAGTAGTGTCCTCAGCGACCTAGGATCAAACACTGAAGCTTTCTTT. As protein: CASSVLSDLGSNTEAFF.

The chain carries TRBV4-1 and TRBJ1-6, with D uncertain. The CDR3 totals 18 residues. The germline CDR1 and CDR2 sequences are MGHRA and YSYEKL. Trimming took off 0 bases at V and 8 bases at J, with 20 bases between the two ends. The CDR3 is CASSQDPHSLRGYSPLHF. DNA of the CDR3: TGCGCCAGCAGCCAAGATCCACACAGTTTGAGAGGGTATTCACCCCTCCACTTT.

The V call is TRBV7-6, the J call TRBJ2-2; D gene unclear. V was trimmed by 2 bases and J by 7 bases, leaving 14 bases between them. This CDR3 spans 15 amino acids. Germline lookup yields CDR1 SGHVS and CDR2 FNYEAQ. For the CDR3, the DNA is TGTGCCAGCAGCTTAACACCCTCCACTGGCGGGGAGCTGTTTTTT. Translating it yields CASSLTPSTGGELFF.

The chain employs TRBV10-3 and TRBJ2-3; 8 nucleotides line up with TRBD2. Trimming removed 3 bases from V and 4 bases from J; junction bases left unmatched: 6. The germline V gene encodes CDR1 ENHRY and CDR2 SYGVKD. There are 15 residues in the CDR3. CDR3 sequence (DNA): TGTGCCATCAGTGAAGGTCCGGGGGGGGCAGATACGCAGTATTTT. Amino acid sequence: CAISEGPGGADTQYF.

The chain has TRBV29-1 and TRBJ2-1; D gene unclear. The CDR3 loop spans 15 amino acids. Between the trimmed V and J ends, which lost 0 bases and 0 bases, there was a span of 9 bases. Germline values: CDR1 SQVTM, CDR2 ANQGSEA. The CDR3, as DNA: TGCAGCGTTGAAGAATGGCGTAGCTCCTACAATGAGCAGTTCTTC. Its protein product is CSVEEWRSSYNEQFF.

This chain joins TRBV5-6 and TRBJ1-5, with D possibly TRBD1 on 5 matching bases. The CDR3 has 14 residues. V was shortened by 2 bases and J by 6 bases, with 12 bases between the two germline ends. Per germline, CDR1 SGHDT and CDR2 YYEEEE. CDR3 in amino acids: CASSFWGYGQPQHF. In DNA, the CDR3 is TGTGCCAGCAGCTTTTGGGGGTATGGTCAGCCCCAGCATTTT.

The chain links TRBV25-1 to TRBJ2-2; perhaps TRBD2 as D (6 bases). V shed 9 bases and J shed 6 bases, with 17 bases lying between them. The length of the CDR3 is 14 residues. CDR1 MGHDK and CDR2 SYGVNS come from the germline V gene. Here the CDR3 DNA reads TGTGCCAGTGGGCGGGATGGGAAGGCCGGGGAGCTGTTTTTT. This gives the protein CASGRDGKAGELFF.

This sequence joins TRBV11-3 and TRBJ1-3; the D gene is possibly TRBD1 (5 bases). Germline values: CDR1 SGHNT, CDR2 YENEEA. The V and J ends lost 8 bases and 1 base respectively, with 9 bases between them. The CDR3 totals 13 residues. DNA of the CDR3: TGTGCCAGCGACTGGGGGTCTGGAAACACCATATATTTT. Its translation is CASDWGSGNTIYF.

This chain uses TRBV3-1 (or the pseudogene TRBV3-2) with TRBJ2-7; no reliable D call. The CDR3 is made up of 13 amino acids. Trimming left V 4 bases short and J 2 bases short, with 9 bases between. Germline V gene sequence: CDR1 LGHDT, CDR2 YNNKEL (reference sequence). The CDR3 loop reads CASSRPGTYEQYF. DNA of the CDR3: TGTGCCAGCAGCCGGCCGGGCACCTACGAGCAGTACTTC.

V usage is TRBV9 and J usage is TRBJ1-3; tentative D call: TRBD1 (5 bases). Trimming took 0 bases from V and 0 from J, leaving 13 bases between them. The CDR3 extends over 17 amino acids. Germline V gives CDR1 SGDLS, CDR2 YYNGEE. The CDR3: CASSVAPPGGSGNTIYF. The CDR3 nucleotides read TGTGCCAGCAGCGTAGCCCCTCCGGGGGGCTCTGGAAACACCATATATTTT.

V is TRBV11-2 and J is TRBJ2-1; 8 bases agree with TRBD2. Germline V gives CDR1 SGHAT, CDR2 FQNNGV. The V and J ends lost 0 bases and 7 bases, in that order; junction bases with no gene match: 8. The CDR3 is 16 residues long. The CDR3, as DNA: TGTGCCAGCAGCTTAGAGCCGGGGGGGGCATATAATGAGCAGTTCTTC. Translating gives CASSLEPGGAYNEQFF.

This chain links TRBV27 with TRBJ2-7, with TRBD1 identical over 9 bases. With 6 bases clipped from V and 3 bases from J, the junction kept 6 bases outside the gene matches. CDR3 length: 14 residues. The germline gives CDR1 MNHEY, CDR2 SMNVEV (reference sequence). CDR3 sequence reads: CASSLQGAHYEQYF. As DNA, the CDR3 is TGTGCCAGCAGCCTACAGGGGGCTCACTACGAGCAGTACTTC.

The chain carries TRBV4-1 and TRBJ2-1; maybe TRBD2 (5 bases). The germline gives CDR1 MGHRA, CDR2 YSYEKL. The V end was cut by 2 bases, the J end by 4 bases, with 15 bases between. The CDR3 spans 16 residues. CDR3 sequence: CASSQSTRGAYNEQFF. The CDR3 nucleotides read TGCGCCAGCAGCCAATCGACCCGGGGAGCATACAATGAGCAGTTCTTC.

V usage is TRBV10-2 and J usage is TRBJ2-1; 7 bases line up with TRBD1. Germline V lookup: CDR1 WSHSY, CDR2 SAAADI. This CDR3 contains 11 residues. V shed 8 bases and J 7 bases; nucleotides not matched to a gene: 2. CDR3 DNA sequence: TGCGCCAGCCGACAGGGAAATGAGCAGTTCTTC. Protein sequence: CASRQGNEQFF.

This chain joins TRBV28 and TRBJ1-2; D unresolved. The CDR3 is 12 amino acids. CDR1 MDHEN and CDR2 SYDVKM come from the germline V gene. Trimming pared 4 bases from V and 8 bases from J, leaving 11 bases between. The CDR3 nucleotides read TGTGCCAGCAGTTCTGGGATTCGAGGCTACACCTTC. As protein: CASSSGIRGYTF.